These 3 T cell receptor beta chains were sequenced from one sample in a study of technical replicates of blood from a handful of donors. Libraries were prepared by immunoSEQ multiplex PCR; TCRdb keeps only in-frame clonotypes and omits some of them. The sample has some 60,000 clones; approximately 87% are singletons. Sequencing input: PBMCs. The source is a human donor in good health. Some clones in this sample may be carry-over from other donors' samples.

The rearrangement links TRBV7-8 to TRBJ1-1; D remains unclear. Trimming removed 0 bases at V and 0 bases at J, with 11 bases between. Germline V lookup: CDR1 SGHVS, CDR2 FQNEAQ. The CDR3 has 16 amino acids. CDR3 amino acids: CASSLALINLNTEAFF. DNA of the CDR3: TGTGCCAGCAGCTTAGCTTTGATTAACTTGAACACTGAAGCTTTCTTT.

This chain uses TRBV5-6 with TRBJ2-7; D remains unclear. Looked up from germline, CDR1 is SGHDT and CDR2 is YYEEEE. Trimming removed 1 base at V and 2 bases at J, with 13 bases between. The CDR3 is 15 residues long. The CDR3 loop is CASSLWSTTTYEQYF. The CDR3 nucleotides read TGTGCCAGCAGCTTGTGGTCTACCACTACCTACGAGCAGTACTTC.

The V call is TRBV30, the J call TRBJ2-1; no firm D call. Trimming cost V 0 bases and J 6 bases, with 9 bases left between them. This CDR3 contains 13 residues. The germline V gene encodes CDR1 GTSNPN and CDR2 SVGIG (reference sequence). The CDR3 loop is CAWSVTVVNEQFF. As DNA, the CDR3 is TGTGCCTGGAGTGTAACGGTTGTCAATGAGCAGTTCTTC.